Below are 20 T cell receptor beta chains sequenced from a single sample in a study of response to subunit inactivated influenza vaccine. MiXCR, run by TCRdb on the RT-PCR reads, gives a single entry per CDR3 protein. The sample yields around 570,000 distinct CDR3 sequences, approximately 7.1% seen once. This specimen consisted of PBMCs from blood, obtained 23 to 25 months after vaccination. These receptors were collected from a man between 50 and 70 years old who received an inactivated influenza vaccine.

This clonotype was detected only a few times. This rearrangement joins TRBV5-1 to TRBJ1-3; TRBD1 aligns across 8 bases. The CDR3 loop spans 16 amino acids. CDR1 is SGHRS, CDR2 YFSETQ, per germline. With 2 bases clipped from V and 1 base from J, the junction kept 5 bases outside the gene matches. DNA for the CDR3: TGCGCCAGCAGCTTCGGACAGGGTGTATCTGGAAACACCATATATTTT. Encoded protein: CASSFGQGVSGNTIYF.

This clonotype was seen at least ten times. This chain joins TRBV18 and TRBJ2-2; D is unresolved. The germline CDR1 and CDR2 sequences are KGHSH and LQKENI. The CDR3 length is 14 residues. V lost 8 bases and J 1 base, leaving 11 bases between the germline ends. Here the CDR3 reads CASSRQGNTGELFF. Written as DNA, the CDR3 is TGTGCCAGCAGCCGGCAAGGGAACACCGGGGAGCTGTTTTTT.

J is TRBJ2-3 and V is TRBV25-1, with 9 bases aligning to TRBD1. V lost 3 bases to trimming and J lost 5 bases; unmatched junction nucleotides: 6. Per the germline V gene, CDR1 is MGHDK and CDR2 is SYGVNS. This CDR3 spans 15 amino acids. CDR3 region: CASSDRGQGRDTQYF. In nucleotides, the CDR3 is TGTGCCAGCAGTGATCGCGGACAGGGGAGAGATACGCAGTATTTT.

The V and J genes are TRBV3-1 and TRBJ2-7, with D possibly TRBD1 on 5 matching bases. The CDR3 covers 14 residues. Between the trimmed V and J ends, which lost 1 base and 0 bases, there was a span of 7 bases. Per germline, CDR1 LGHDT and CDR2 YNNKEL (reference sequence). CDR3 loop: CASSQVRASYEQYF. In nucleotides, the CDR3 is TGTGCCAGCAGCCAAGTCAGGGCCTCCTACGAGCAGTACTTC.

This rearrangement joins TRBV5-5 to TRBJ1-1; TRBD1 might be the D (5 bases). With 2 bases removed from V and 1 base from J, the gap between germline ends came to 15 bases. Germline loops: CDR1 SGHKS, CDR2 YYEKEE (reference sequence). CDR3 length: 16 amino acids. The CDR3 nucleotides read TGTGCCAGCAGCTTAAATACAGGCGCTTCGAACACTGAAGCTTTCTTT. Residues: CASSLNTGASNTEAFF.

The CDR3 region has the DNA TGTGCCAGCAGTTTATCGGATGGGACAGGGGTTGAAAAACTGTTTTTT. It specifies CASSLSDGTGVEKLFF. This sequence joins TRBV27 and TRBJ1-4; 10 nucleotides agree with TRBD1. Germline V gives CDR1 MNHEY, CDR2 SMNVEV (reference sequence). Trimming cost V 0 bases and J 7 bases; bases outside gene matches: 5. The CDR3 is 16 residues long.

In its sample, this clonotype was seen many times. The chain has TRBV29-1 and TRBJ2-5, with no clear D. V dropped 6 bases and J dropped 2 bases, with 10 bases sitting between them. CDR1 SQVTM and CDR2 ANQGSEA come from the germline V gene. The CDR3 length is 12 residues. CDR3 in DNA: TGCAGCGTCGGCCACTTACAAGAGACCCAGTACTTC. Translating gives CSVGHLQETQYF.

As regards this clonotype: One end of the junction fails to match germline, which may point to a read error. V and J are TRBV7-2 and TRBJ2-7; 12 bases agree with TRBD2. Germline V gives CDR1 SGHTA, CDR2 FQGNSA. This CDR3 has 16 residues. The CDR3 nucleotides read TGTGCAAGCAGCTTAGGGCTAGCGGGGGGGAGCCGCGAGCAGTACTTC. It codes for CASSLGLAGGSREQYF.

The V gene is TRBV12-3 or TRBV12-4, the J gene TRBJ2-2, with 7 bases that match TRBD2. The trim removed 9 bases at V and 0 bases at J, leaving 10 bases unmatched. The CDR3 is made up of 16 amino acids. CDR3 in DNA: TGTGCCAGTAGCCGGAGCGGGGCCCCGAACACCGGGGAGCTGTTTTTT. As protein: CASSRSGAPNTGELFF.

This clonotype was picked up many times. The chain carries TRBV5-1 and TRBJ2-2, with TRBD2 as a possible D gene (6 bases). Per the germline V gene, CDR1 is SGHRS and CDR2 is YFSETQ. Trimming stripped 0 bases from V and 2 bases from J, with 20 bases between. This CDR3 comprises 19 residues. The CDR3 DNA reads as TGCGCCAGCAGCTTGGCCGTGGGTCCGGGACTCATTAACACCGGGGAGCTGTTTTTT. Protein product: CASSLAVGPGLINTGELFF.

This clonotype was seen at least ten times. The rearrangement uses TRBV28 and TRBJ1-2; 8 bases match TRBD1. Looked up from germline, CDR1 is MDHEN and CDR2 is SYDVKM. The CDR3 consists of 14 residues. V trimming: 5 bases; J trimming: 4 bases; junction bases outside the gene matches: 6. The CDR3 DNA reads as TGTGCCAGCAGTGATCAGGGGGCGGGCTATGGCTACACCTTC. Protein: CASSDQGAGYGYTF.

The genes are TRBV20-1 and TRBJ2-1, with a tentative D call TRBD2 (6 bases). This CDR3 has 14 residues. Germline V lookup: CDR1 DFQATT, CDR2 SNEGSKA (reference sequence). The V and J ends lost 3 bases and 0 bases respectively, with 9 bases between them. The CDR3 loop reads CSARPAGSYNEQFF. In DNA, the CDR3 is TGCAGTGCTAGGCCAGCGGGCTCCTACAATGAGCAGTTCTTC.

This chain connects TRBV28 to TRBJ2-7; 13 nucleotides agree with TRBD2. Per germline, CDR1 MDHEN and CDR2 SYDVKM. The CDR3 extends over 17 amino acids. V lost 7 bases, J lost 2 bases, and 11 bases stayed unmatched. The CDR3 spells CASNLGGLAGLTYEQYF. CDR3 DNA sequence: TGTGCCAGCAATTTGGGGGGACTAGCGGGACTTACCTACGAGCAGTACTTC.

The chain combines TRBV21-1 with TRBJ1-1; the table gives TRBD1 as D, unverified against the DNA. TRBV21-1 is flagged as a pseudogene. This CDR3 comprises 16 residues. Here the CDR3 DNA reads TGTGCCAGCAGCAAAGCAACCAGGGGGCGCGACACTGAAGCTTTCTTT. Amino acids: CASSKATRGRDTEAFF.

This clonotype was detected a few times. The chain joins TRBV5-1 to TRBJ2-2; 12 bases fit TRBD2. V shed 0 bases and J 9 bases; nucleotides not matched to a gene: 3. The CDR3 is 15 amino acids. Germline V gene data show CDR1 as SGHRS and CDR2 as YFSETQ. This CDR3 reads CASSLEGLAGRELFF. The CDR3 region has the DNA TGCGCCAGCAGCTTGGAGGGACTAGCGGGTCGGGAGCTGTTTTTT.

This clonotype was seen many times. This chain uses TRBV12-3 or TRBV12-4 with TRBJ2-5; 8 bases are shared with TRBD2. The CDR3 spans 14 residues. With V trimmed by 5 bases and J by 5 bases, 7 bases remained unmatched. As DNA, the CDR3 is TGTGCCAGCAGTACCCGGGGGGGCAGGGAGACCCAGTACTTC. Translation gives CASSTRGGRETQYF.

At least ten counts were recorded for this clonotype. CDR3 DNA sequence: TGTGCCAGCAGCAGTCGACAGGGCCAAGAGACCCAGTACTTC. Protein product: CASSSRQGQETQYF. V gene TRBV27 combines with J gene TRBJ2-5, with TRBD1 matching 7 bases. The length of the CDR3 is 14 residues. With 6 bases clipped from V and 1 base from J, the junction kept 5 bases outside the gene matches. Per the germline V gene, CDR1 is MNHEY and CDR2 is SMNVEV (reference sequence).

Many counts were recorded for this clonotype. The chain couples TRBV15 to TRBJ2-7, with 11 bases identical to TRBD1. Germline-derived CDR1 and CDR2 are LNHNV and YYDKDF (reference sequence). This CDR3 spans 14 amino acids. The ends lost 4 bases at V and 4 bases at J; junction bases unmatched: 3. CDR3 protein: CATSIRDRGYEQYF. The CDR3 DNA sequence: TGTGCCACCAGCATACGGGACAGGGGGTACGAGCAGTACTTC.

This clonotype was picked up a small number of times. CDR3 nucleotides: TGTGCCACCACTAAGGCGGCTTTTCAAGAGACCCAGTACTTC. Amino acid sequence: CATTKAAFQETQYF. The gene calls are TRBV15 and TRBJ2-5; D is unresolved. Trimming stripped 7 bases from V and 2 bases from J, with 14 bases between. Germline values: CDR1 LNHNV, CDR2 YYDKDF (reference sequence). The CDR3 is 14 amino acids. Drawing the rest from reference TRBV15 and TRBJ2-5, the complete variable domain is DAMVIQNPRYQVTQFGKPVTLSCSQTLNHNVMYWYQQKSSQAPKLLFHYYDKDFNNEADTPDNFQSRRPNTSFCFLDIRSPGLGDTAMYLCATTKAAFQETQYFGPGTRLLVL.

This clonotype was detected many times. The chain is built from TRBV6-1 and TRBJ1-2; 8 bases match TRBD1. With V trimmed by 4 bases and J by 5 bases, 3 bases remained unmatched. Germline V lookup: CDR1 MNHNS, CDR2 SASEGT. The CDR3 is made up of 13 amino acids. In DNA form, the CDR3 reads TGTGCCAGCAGTGGGACAGGGATTTATGGCTACACCTTC. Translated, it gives CASSGTGIYGYTF.